What follows is one T cell receptor (beta chain) and its context. What it recognizes is unknown. Clones were read by immunoSEQ multiplex PCR, and TCRdb kept only the in-frame ones, dropping some. Here the sample spans about 150,000 clones, about nine tenths being singletons. These data belong to a study of T cell responses to AZD1222 COVID-19 vaccine. Broader study findings: Rises in breadth and depth of Spike-specific TCRs came after two AZD1222 doses. Recipients of AZD1222 seropositive at baseline numbered only five or six. Donors were chiefly white British, with a greater number of females, and clonal diversity was perhaps underestimated. Vaccine-related CD4 TCRs covered spike, predominating at 160-218 and 743-854.

The CDR3 length is 14 residues. Germline lookup yields CDR1 SNHLY and CDR2 FYNNEI. Trimming cost V 8 bases and J 1 base; bases outside gene matches: 5. The gene calls are TRBV2 and TRBJ1-3, with TRBD1 identical over 7 bases. Sequenced here: peripheral blood, sampled on day 0 of MenACWY control vaccination. This TCR was sampled from an adult in good health. The chain's CDR3 is CASSDRASGNTIYF. Here the CDR3 DNA reads TGTGCCAGCTCTGACAGGGCATCTGGAAACACCATATATTTT.